These 24 T cell receptor beta chains originate from one sample sequenced in a study of blood T cells in healthy people across ages. A J-beta primer mix and a sample-barcoded 5' primer were used in a second PCR of about 7 to 12 cycles. Each CDR3 protein is one row after TCRdb ran MiXCR on the 5' RACE reads. The sample records around 800,000 distinct CDR3 sequences, roughly 25% being singletons. This sample also appeared in a second study, on T cells of mothers and their children.

The sequenced sample was blood. These TCRs come from a boy younger than 18 in good health.

The V gene is TRBV2, the J gene TRBJ1-2; TRBD1 is a possible D gene (5 bases). The CDR3 has 14 residues. CDR1 is SNHLY, CDR2 FYNNEI, per germline. Trimming pared 6 bases from V and 1 base from J, leaving 12 bases between. DNA for the CDR3: TGTGCCAGCAGACAGGATGGGAATAACTATGGCTACACCTTC. Its translation is CASRQDGNNYGYTF.

The V and J genes are TRBV28 and TRBJ2-5, with D possibly being TRBD1 or TRBD2 (5 bases each). The CDR3 totals 12 residues. Germline V gene sequence: CDR1 MDHEN, CDR2 SYDVKM. V gave up 8 bases and J gave up 0 bases, with 7 bases separating them. CDR3: CASEGYQETQYF. The CDR3 DNA reads as TGTGCCAGCGAGGGGTACCAAGAGACCCAGTACTTC.

The rearrangement links TRBV27 to TRBJ2-3, with TRBD1 matching over 7 bases. The germline V gene has CDR1 MNHEY and CDR2 SMNVEV (reference sequence). The V and J ends lost 2 bases and 2 bases, in that order; junction bases with no gene match: 10. This CDR3 spans 17 amino acids. This CDR3 is CASSLLQGPPFTDTQYF. The CDR3 bases are TGTGCCAGCAGTTTACTACAGGGGCCGCCTTTCACAGATACGCAGTATTTT.

V is TRBV28 and J is TRBJ2-1; 9 bases agree with TRBD2. Germline V gene lookup returns CDR1 MDHEN and CDR2 SYDVKM. This CDR3 has 13 amino acids. With V trimmed by 10 bases and J by 8 bases, 9 bases remained unmatched. Here the CDR3 reads CATGLAGIDEQFF. CDR3 DNA sequence: TGTGCCACAGGGCTAGCGGGAATTGATGAGCAGTTCTTC.

CDR3 residues: CATSNRDGGEKLFF. The DNA for the CDR3 is TGTGCCACCAGCAACCGGGACGGTGGAGAAAAACTGTTTTTT. V and J are TRBV15 and TRBJ1-4; a possible D gene is TRBD1 (5 bases). V shed 4 bases and J shed 8 bases, with 14 bases lying between them. CDR3 length: 14 amino acids. Germline V gene lookup returns CDR1 LNHNV and CDR2 YYDKDF (reference sequence).

This clonotype appeared a few times. The chain joins TRBV28 to TRBJ2-5; the match to TRBD2 covers 15 bases. Germline V lookup: CDR1 MDHEN, CDR2 SYDVKM. The CDR3 sequence is 21 residues long. J lost 2 bases, V lost 2 bases, and 15 bases had no gene match. The CDR3 loop is CASSLRLPGLAGGRNQETQYF. The CDR3 region has the DNA TGTGCCAGCAGTTTACGACTTCCGGGACTAGCGGGGGGTCGTAATCAAGAGACCCAGTACTTC.

This clonotype has more than one count but fewer than ten. Sequence at one end of the junction differs from germline and may be a read error. The CDR3 here is CVSDWTASLGGYTF. The CDR3 DNA sequence: TGTGTCAGCGACTGGACAGCCTCCCTTGGGGGCTACACCTTC. This chain connects TRBV6-6 to TRBJ1-2; possible D gene TRBD1, 6 bases. The length of the CDR3 is 14 residues. The germline gives CDR1 MNHNY, CDR2 SVGAGI (reference sequence).

Points on this clonotype: One junction end does not reproduce the germline sequence, and a read error may be involved. The J gene is TRBJ2-7, the V gene TRBV20-1, with TRBD1 matching 7 bases. The germline CDR1 and CDR2 sequences are DFQATT and SNEGSKA (reference sequence). The CDR3 has 15 residues. The CDR3 region is CSAGDRDKYLYEQYF. The CDR3 DNA follows: TGCAGTGCTGGAGACAGGGACAAATACCTCTACGAGCAGTACTTC.

This clonotype showed up just a few times. This chain links TRBV6-1 with TRBJ2-7; the D call may be TRBD1 or TRBD2 (6 bases each). The CDR3 totals 16 residues. Trimming stripped 8 bases from V and 6 bases from J, with 26 bases between. Germline V gives CDR1 MNHNS, CDR2 SASEGT. In DNA, the CDR3 is TGTGCCAGCGTGGCTATCCCGAGGGGGGTAGTCGGCGAGCAGTACTTC. The encoded protein is CASVAIPRGVVGEQYF.

This clonotype was seen only a few times. The chain has TRBV13 and TRBJ2-7; D tentatively fits TRBD1 or TRBD2 (5 bases each). The CDR3 length is 16 residues. V was clipped by 5 bases and J by 0 bases, with 17 bases between them. Germline values: CDR1 PRHDT, CDR2 FYEKMQ (reference sequence). The CDR3 sequence: CASSKRRGKSSYEQYF. The CDR3, as DNA: TGTGCCAGCAGCAAACGTCGGGGCAAGAGCTCCTACGAGCAGTACTTC. The variable domain in full, with the rest retrieved from reference TRBV13 and TRBJ2-7, is AAGVIQSPRHLIKEKRETATLKCYPIPRHDTVYWYQQGPGQDPQFLISFYEKMQSDKGSIPDRFSAQQFSDYHSELNMSSLELGDSALYFCASSKRRGKSSYEQYFGPGTRLTVT.

The genes are TRBV20-1 and TRBJ2-5; 15 positions match TRBD2. After removal of 5 bases from V and 2 bases from J, the junction contained 12 bases not matched to a gene. The CDR3 is 18 amino acids. Germline V lookup: CDR1 DFQATT, CDR2 SNEGSKA (reference sequence). In DNA form, the CDR3 reads TGCAGTGCTCTCTCCATAGGGACTAGCGGGGGGCAGCAAGAGACCCAGTACTTC. This codes for CSALSIGTSGGQQETQYF.

J is TRBJ2-5 and V is TRBV4-2; 7 positions agree with TRBD1. CDR1 LGHNA and CDR2 YNFKEQ come from the germline V gene. The CDR3 loop spans 16 amino acids. Trimming at V came to 1 base and at J to 1 base, leaving 6 bases not matched to a gene. CDR3 residues: CASSQVDREFQETQYF. In DNA, the CDR3 is TGTGCCAGCAGCCAAGTAGACAGGGAGTTCCAAGAGACCCAGTACTTC.

The chain joins TRBV6-6 to TRBJ2-5; 7 nucleotides agree with TRBD2. This CDR3 region has 12 residues. Trimming cost V 5 bases and J 11 bases; bases outside gene matches: 8. From germline, CDR1 is MNHNY and CDR2 SVGAGI (reference sequence). CDR3 coding DNA: TGTGCCAGCAGTGGGCGGGGGTTAGAGCAGTACTTC. It codes for CASSGRGLEQYF.

This chain uses TRBV10-3 with TRBJ2-5, with unresolved D. Germline lookup yields CDR1 ENHRY and CDR2 SYGVKD. V was shortened by 5 bases and J by 3 bases, with 10 bases between the two germline ends. The CDR3 contains 13 residues. Written as DNA, the CDR3 is TGTGCCATCAGTCCTGGCAGTAAAGAGACCCAGTACTTC. This translates into CAISPGSKETQYF.

CDR3 coding DNA: TGTGCCAGCAGCGTGTCCGGGGGACTAGATAATTCACCCCTCCACTTT. Protein product: CASSVSGGLDNSPLHF. The chain uses TRBV9 and TRBJ1-6; perhaps TRBD1 as D (5 bases). V was clipped by 2 bases and J by 5 bases, with 14 bases between them. Germline assignment: CDR1 SGDLS and CDR2 YYNGEE. CDR3 size: 16 residues.

The chain uses TRBV20-1 and TRBJ2-5, with 10 bases aligning to TRBD2. Germline trimming cut 1 base from V and 3 bases from J; bases unmatched to any gene: 2. The CDR3 is made up of 14 amino acids. Germline CDR1 and CDR2: DFQATT and SNEGSKA (reference sequence). The CDR3 is CSARASGGEETQYF. CDR3 nucleotides: TGCAGTGCTAGAGCTAGCGGGGGAGAAGAGACCCAGTACTTC.

This chain connects TRBV27 to TRBJ1-1; no clear D. The CDR3 runs 15 residues. Germline V gene sequence: CDR1 MNHEY, CDR2 SMNVEV (reference sequence). Deletions cut 4 bases from V and 3 bases from J, with 15 bases between. CDR3 sequence (DNA): TGTGCCAGCAGTTCATCCGATTTGGGCCACACTGAAGCTTTCTTT. Translation: CASSSSDLGHTEAFF.

The table lists this clonotype with a few counts. The chain is built from TRBV7-9 and TRBJ2-3; perhaps TRBD1 as D (5 bases). There are 14 residues in the CDR3. The V end was cut by 1 base, the J end by 1 base, with 6 bases between. Germline V lookup: CDR1 SEHNR, CDR2 FQNEAQ (reference sequence). The CDR3 DNA sequence: TGTGCCAGCAGCTTAGAACAGGGCACAGATACGCAGTATTTT. Translating it yields CASSLEQGTDTQYF. The full variable domain, with the rest looked up from reference TRBV7-9 and TRBJ2-3, is DTGVSQNPRHKITKRGQNVTFRCDPISEHNRLYWYRQTLGQGPEFLTYFQNEAQLEKSRLLSDRFSAERPKGSFSTLEIQRTEQGDSAMYLCASSLEQGTDTQYFGPGTRLTVL.

This clonotype has just a few counts. Relative to the germline gene, one junction end is altered; a read error may explain this. This chain joins TRBV6-5 and TRBJ2-7, with TRBD2 identical over 9 bases. The last part of the DNA fits TRBJ2-5 better; the J call may be wrong. CDR3 length: 14 residues. The germline V gene encodes CDR1 MNHEY and CDR2 SVGAGI. CDR3 DNA sequence: TGTGCCAGCAGTTCAGCGGGGGGACAAGGGACCCAGTACTTC. It yields the protein CASSSAGGQGTQYF.

The chain recombines TRBV30 with TRBJ2-5; no firm D call. V lost 4 bases to trimming and J lost 0 bases, with 9 bases between them. CDR1 and CDR2 (germline): GTSNPN, SVGIG (reference sequence). The CDR3 spans 13 residues. CDR3 region: CAWMENNQETQYF. The CDR3 DNA sequence: TGTGCCTGGATGGAGAACAACCAAGAGACCCAGTACTTC.

The CDR3 spells CASSLWEGNYEQYF. The CDR3 DNA is TGTGCCAGCAGTCTGTGGGAGGGGAACTACGAGCAGTACTTC. The J gene is TRBJ2-7, the V gene TRBV12-3 or TRBV12-4, with 7 bases matching TRBD2. This CDR3 is 14 amino acids long. The V gene end was trimmed by 5 bases and the J gene end by 3 bases; junction bases not matched to a gene: 7.

This clonotype has just a few counts. The chain combines TRBV6-5 with TRBJ1-6, with 9 positions matching TRBD1. With 4 bases clipped from V and 10 bases from J, the junction kept 11 bases outside the gene matches. Germline V lookup: CDR1 MNHEY, CDR2 SVGAGI. The CDR3 covers 16 residues. The CDR3, as DNA: TGTGCCAGCAGTTTCGGGACAGGGAGGATGGGGTCACCCCTCCACTTT. Its protein is CASSFGTGRMGSPLHF.

The sample holds a few counts of this clonotype. The chain recombines TRBV6-5 with TRBJ1-2; weak D call: TRBD1 (5 bases). This CDR3 region has 14 residues. Trimming took off 6 bases at V and 2 bases at J, with 13 bases between the two ends. CDR1 is MNHEY and CDR2 is SVGAGI in the germline V gene. CDR3 coding DNA: TGTGCCAGCAGCCAACCGGGACGGAACTATGGCTACACCTTC. It codes for CASSQPGRNYGYTF.

J is TRBJ2-5 and V is TRBV4-2, with TRBD2 identical over 8 bases. The CDR3 consists of 16 residues. The V and J ends lost 6 bases and 2 bases, in that order; junction bases with no gene match: 11. The V gene's germline CDR1 is LGHNA and CDR2 YNFKEQ. CDR3 loop: CASSPAGAGVQETQYF. The CDR3 region has the DNA TGTGCCAGCAGTCCCGCAGGAGCGGGGGTTCAAGAGACCCAGTACTTC.